This T cell receptor (beta chain) was found in a study of blood T cell repertoires in COVID-19. For the study at large: Collection of acute and convalescent COVID-19 samples took place in the United States, Italy and Spain. PBMCs, B-cell-depleted T cells, or T cells provided the cDNA or gDNA that made up the material.

Original handling: Reference gene primer amplification yielded estimated nucleated cell counts. TCRdb's copy holds only in-frame clones and misses some; the assay was immunoSEQ multiplex PCR. V and J calls and clone size follow that table, whereas D and trimming were derived from the DNA. Among 300,000 or so clones, about 85% were seen once, and the ten largest hold 4% to 5%. V lost 10 bases and J lost 2; bases outside the gene matches: 14. CDR3 length: 15 residues. Germline CDR1 reads SEHNR; CDR2 reads FQNEAQ (reference sequence). Sequencing used peripheral blood. This clonotype was sampled from a woman aged 45-59 years with active or convalescent COVID-19. The chain employs TRBV7-9 and TRBJ2-7, with 7 bases aligning to TRBD1. In DNA, the CDR3 is TGTGCCACCCCGGGTCCCGGGACAGAGACCTACGAGCAGTACTTC. This translates into CATPGPGTETYEQYF. Complete variable domain (other parts from reference TRBV7-9 and TRBJ2-7): DTGVSQNPRHKITKRGQNVTFRCDPISEHNRLYWYRQTLGQGPEFLTYFQNEAQLEKSRLLSDRFSAERPKGSFSTLEIQRTEQGDSAMYLCATPGPGTETYEQYFGPGTRLTVT.